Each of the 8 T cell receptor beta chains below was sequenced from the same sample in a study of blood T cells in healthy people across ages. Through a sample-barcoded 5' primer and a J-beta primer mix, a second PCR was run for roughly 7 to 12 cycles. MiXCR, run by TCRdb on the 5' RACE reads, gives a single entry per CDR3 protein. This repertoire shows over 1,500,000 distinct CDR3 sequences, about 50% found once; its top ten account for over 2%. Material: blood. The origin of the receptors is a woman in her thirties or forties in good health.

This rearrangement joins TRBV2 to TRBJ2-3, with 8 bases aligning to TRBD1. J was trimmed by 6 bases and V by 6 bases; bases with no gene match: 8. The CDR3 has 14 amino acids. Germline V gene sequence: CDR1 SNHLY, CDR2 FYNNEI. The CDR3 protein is CASRDRVPSDTQYF. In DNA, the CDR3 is TGTGCCAGCAGGGACAGGGTTCCGTCGGATACGCAGTATTTT.

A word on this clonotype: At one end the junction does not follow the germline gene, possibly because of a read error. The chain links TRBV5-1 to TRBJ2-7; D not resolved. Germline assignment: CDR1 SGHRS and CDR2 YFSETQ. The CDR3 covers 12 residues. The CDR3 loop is CASILARGEQYF. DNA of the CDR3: TGCGCCAGCATCTTGGCGCGAGGCGAGCAGTACTTC.

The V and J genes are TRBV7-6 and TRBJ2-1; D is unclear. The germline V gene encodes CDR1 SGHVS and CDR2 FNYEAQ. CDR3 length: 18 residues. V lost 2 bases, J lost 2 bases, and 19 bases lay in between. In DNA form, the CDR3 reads TGTGCCAGCAGCTTAAAGTTCGAGCGCACGGGCACCTACAATGAGCAGTTCTTC. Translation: CASSLKFERTGTYNEQFF.

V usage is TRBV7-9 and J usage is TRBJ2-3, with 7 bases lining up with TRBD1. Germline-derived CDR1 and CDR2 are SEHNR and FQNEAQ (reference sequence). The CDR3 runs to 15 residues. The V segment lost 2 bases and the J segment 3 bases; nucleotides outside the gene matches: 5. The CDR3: CASSLIGQATDTQYF. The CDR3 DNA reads TGTGCCAGCAGCTTAATTGGACAGGCAACAGATACGCAGTATTTT.

CDR3: CASSKAARGWYEQYF. Here the CDR3 DNA reads TGTGCCAGCAGCAAAGCCGCCAGGGGATGGTACGAGCAGTACTTC. The chain links TRBV21-1 to TRBJ2-7; TRBD1 reflects the table's D call only, with no check against the DNA. TRBV21-1 is a listed pseudogene. The CDR3 length is 15 residues.

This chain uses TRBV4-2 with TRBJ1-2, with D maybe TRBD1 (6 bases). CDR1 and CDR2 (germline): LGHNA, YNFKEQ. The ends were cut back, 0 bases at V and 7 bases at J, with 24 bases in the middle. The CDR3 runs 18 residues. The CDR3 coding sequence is TGTGCCAGCAGCCAAGAGGATGGGGGGCACGGTGGCTATGGTGGCTACACCTTC. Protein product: CASSQEDGGHGGYGGYTF.

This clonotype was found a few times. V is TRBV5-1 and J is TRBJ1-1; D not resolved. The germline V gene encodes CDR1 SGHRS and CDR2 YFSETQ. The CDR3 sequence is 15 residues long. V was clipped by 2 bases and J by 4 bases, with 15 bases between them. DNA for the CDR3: TGCGCCAGCAGCTTTCGAACCTTCTTGGGCACTGAAGCTTTCTTT. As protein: CASSFRTFLGTEAFF.

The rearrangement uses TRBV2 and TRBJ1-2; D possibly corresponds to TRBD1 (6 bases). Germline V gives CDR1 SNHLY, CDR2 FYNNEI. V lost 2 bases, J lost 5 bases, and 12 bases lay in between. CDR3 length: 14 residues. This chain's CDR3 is CASSELATGYGYTF. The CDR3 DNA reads TGTGCCAGCAGTGAACTCGCAACAGGGTATGGCTACACCTTC.